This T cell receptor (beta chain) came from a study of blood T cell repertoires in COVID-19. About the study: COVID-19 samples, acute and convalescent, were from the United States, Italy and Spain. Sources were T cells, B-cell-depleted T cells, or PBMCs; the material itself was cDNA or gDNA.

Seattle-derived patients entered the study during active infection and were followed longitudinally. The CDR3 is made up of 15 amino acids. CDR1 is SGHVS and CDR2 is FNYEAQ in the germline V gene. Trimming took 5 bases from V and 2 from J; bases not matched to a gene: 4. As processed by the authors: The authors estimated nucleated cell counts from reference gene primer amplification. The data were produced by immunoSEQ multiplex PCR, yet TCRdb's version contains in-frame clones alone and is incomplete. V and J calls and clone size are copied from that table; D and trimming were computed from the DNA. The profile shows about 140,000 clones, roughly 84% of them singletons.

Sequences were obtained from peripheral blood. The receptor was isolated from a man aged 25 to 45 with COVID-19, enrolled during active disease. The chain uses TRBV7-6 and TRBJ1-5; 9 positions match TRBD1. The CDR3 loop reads CASSRTGEGNQPQHF. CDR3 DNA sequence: TGTGCCAGCAGCCGGACAGGGGAGGGCAATCAGCCCCAGCATTTT.